The clone carrying this TCR beta chain has more than one count but fewer than ten. These data are taken from a study of human T cells and chemical hapten exposure. MiXCR was run by TCRdb on the RACE reads, yielding one entry per CDR3 protein. The sample holds about 380,000 distinct CDR3 sequences, approximately 5% seen once. Specified time point: patch test 1, 2 weeks after DPC sensitization. Treatment here: therapeutic diphenylcyclopropenone sensitization with weekly scalp DPC. The germline V and J ends were trimmed by 6 bases and 4 bases, with 6 bases remaining between them. The CDR3 extends over 11 amino acids. Germline-derived CDR1 and CDR2 are PRHDT and FYEKMQ (reference sequence).

The sequencing here drew on whole blood, taken in connection with sensitization to the hapten diphenylcyclopropenone (DPC). The origin of this receptor is a woman aged 45 to 65 with alopecia areata. Some clones in this sample may be carry-over from other donors' samples. The V and J genes are TRBV13 and TRBJ1-1; D is undetermined. This CDR3 is CASRESTEAFF. In DNA, the CDR3 is TGTGCCAGCAGGGAGAGCACTGAAGCTTTCTTT.